These T cell receptor beta chains were read from a single sample in a study of T cells in Graves' hyperthyroidism and ophthalmopathy. TCRdb re-called the multiplex PCR reads through MiXCR, storing one row per CDR3 protein. Of hundreds of thousands of distinct CDR3 sequences in the sample, less than 15% were seen once. The specimen was blood. The receptors here all came from a woman between 18 and 30 years old with Graves' hyperthyroidism. CDR3s include the opening cysteine and the closing phenylalanine or tryptophan. The D gene is left open where the match is weak. The listing skips clone size in some rows; elsewhere it reads once, few, many or a size class.

TRBV2,TRBD2,TRBJ2-3,-,CAKTSGRSDTQYF,TGTGCCAAGACTAGCGGGAGGTCAGATACGCAGTATTTT
TRBV7-2,TRBD1,TRBJ2-7,few,CASSEFGQGNFYEQYF,TGTGCCAGCAGCGAATTCGGACAGGGGAATTTCTACGAGCAGTACTTC
TRBV6-2/TRBV6-3,TRBD2,TRBJ2-7,many,CASSFKLAGAHEQYF,TGTGCCAGCAGTTTCAAACTAGCGGGAGCCCACGAGCAGTACTTC
TRBV5-1,-,TRBJ2-3,-,CASSLLDDSTDTQYF,TGCGCCAGCAGCCTGCTGGACGACAGCACAGATACGCAGTATTTT
TRBV5-1,TRBD1,TRBJ2-7,-,CASSPPTGTGNEQYF,TGCGCCAGCAGCCCCCCCACCGGGACAGGGAACGAGCAGTACTTC
TRBV20-1,-,TRBJ1-1,many,CSGVKAGLYTEAFF,TGCAGTGGAGTAAAGGCAGGGCTCTACACTGAAGCTTTCTTT
TRBV7-8,-,TRBJ2-7,many,CASSLSVFEGFYEQYF,TGTGCCAGCAGCTTATCTGTTTTTGAGGGGTTCTACGAGCAGTACTTC
TRBV24-1,-,TRBJ1-5,few,CATSAAAAGQPQHF,TGTGCCACCAGTGCCGCCGCGGCTGGTCAGCCCCAGCATTTT
TRBV6-1,TRBD1,TRBJ1-4,-,CASMTLGTGGEKLFF,TGTGCCAGCATGACCCTCGGGACAGGCGGGGAAAAACTGTTTTTT
TRBV11-2,-,TRBJ1-2,many,CASSFHGLSPNYGYTF,TGTGCCAGCAGCTTTCATGGTTTGAGTCCGAACTATGGCTACACCTTC